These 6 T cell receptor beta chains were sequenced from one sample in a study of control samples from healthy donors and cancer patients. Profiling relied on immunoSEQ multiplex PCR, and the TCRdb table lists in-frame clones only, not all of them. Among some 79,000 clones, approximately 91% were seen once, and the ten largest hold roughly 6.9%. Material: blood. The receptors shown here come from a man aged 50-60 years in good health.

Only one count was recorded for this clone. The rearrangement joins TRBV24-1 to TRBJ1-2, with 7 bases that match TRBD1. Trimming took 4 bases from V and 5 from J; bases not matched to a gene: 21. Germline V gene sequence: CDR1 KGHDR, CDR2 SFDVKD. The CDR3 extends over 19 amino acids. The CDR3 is CATSDREGDSTSKGYGYTF. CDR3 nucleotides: TGTGCCACCAGTGACCGAGAGGGGGACAGCACCTCTAAGGGGTATGGCTACACCTTC.

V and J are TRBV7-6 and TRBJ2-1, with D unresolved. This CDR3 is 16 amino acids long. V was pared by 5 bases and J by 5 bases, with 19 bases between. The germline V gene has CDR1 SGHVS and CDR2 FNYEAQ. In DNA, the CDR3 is TGTGCCAGCAGCCGAGATTACACGTCCTCTAACAATGAGCAGTTCTTC. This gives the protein CASSRDYTSSNNEQFF.

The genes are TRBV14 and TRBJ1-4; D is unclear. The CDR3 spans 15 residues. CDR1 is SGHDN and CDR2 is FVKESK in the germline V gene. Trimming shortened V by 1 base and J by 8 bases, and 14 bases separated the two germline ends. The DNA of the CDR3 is TGTGCCAGCAGCCAAGGTGGGCCCCTTGGGGAAAAACTGTTTTTT. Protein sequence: CASSQGGPLGEKLFF.

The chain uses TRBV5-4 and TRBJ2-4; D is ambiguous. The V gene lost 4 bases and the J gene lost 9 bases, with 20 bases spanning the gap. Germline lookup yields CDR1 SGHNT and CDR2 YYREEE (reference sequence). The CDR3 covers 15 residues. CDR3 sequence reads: CASSRAAEMTGIQYF. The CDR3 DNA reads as TGTGCCAGCAGCAGGGCAGCAGAGATGACCGGCATTCAGTACTTC. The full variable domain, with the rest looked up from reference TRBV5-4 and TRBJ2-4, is ETGVTQSPTHLIKTRGQQVTLRCSSQSGHNTVSWYQQALGQGPQFIFQYYREEENGRGNFPPRFSGLQFPNYSSELNVNALELDDSALYLCASSRAAEMTGIQYFGAGTRLSVL.

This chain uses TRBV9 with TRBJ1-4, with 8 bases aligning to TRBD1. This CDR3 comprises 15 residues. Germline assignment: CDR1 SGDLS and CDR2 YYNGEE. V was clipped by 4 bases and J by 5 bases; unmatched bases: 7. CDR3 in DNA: TGTGCCAGCAGCCTAACGACAGGGGCGAATGAAAAACTGTTTTTT. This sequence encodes CASSLTTGANEKLFF.

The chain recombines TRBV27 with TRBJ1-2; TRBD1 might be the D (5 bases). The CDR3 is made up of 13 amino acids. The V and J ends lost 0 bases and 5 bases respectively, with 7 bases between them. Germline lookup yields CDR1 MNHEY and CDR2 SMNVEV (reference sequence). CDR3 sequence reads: CASSLSGAYGYTF. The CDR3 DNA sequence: TGTGCCAGCAGTTTATCAGGGGCGTATGGCTACACCTTC.